The source of this TCR beta chain is a study of sequential checkpoint blockade in melanoma. On the study more broadly: Patients were randomized 1:1 to nivolumab-then-ipilimumab or ipilimumab-then-nivolumab first-line.

Method: immunoSEQ multiplex PCR; TCRdb's copy keeps in-frame clones and lacks some. The repertoire holds about 20,000 clones, with roughly 72% as singletons. The germline V and J ends were trimmed by 6 bases and 1 base, with 16 bases remaining between them. Germline V CDR1 and CDR2: SEHNR, FQNEAQ (reference sequence). The length of the CDR3 is 16 residues. Noted treatment: randomized to nivolumab then ipilimumab (arm A) or the reverse (arm B). The chain combines TRBV7-9 with TRBJ1-5; D might be TRBD1 (6 bases). This receptor was identified in a human donor with melanoma. This material consisted of CD8+ T cells sorted from blood (inferred from file names), taken from a patient given nivolumab and ipilimumab in sequence. The DNA of the CDR3 is TGTGCCAGCAGTTCTTCCGGGACACACAGCAATCAGCCCCAGCATTTT. This encodes CASSSSGTHSNQPQHF.